This T cell receptor (beta chain) was identified in a study of cytomegalovirus exposure and HLA in healthy donors. This clone was picked up a small number of times. Its antigen is as yet unknown. Overall study findings and caveats: What a later analysis showed was that several of the most significant clusters appeared linked to common viral pathogens. In a later analysis, HLA-associated beta chains showed higher expansion and lower generation probabilities than comparable chains. Analyses of presence/absence relied on an assumption of roughly uniform sequencing depth across donors.

The ends were cut back, 3 bases at V and 0 bases at J, with 8 bases in the middle. CDR3 length: 14 amino acids. Germline V gives CDR1 WSHSY, CDR2 SAAADI. The study ran its PCR with 60 Vbeta and 13 Jbeta primers. Produced via immunoSEQ multiplex PCR; TCRdb's table is partial and in-frame only. Of 100,000 to 150,000 clones listed, roughly four fifths are singletons. The origin of this receptor is a young woman in good health and CMV-seronegative. Sequenced material: PBMCs. The chain links TRBV10-2 to TRBJ1-2; D unresolved. The CDR3 nucleotides read TGCGCCAGCAGTGATGTCCCTCCTAACTATGGCTACACCTTC. Protein product: CASSDVPPNYGYTF.